A selection of T cell receptor beta chains follows, all from one sample in a study of CD4 T cells in relation to SARS-CoV-2 and coronaviruses. Repertoires were generated with immunoSEQ multiplex PCR, while TCRdb's copy carries only in-frame clones and drops some. The repertoire holds 50,000 to 70,000 clones, with approximately 90% as singletons. The sample comprised naive CD4+ T cells from PBMCs. These receptors all come from an adult with COVID-19. The conserved cysteine and the conserved F or W are not part of the CDR3 here. A D gene is named only where the DNA matches it firmly.

j_call	v_call	d_call	cdr3_aa
TRBJ2-1	TRBV3-1/TRBV3-2	TRBD2	ASSQAILAGGVNEQF
TRBJ2-5	TRBV9	TRBD2	ASSGPPLAGTETQY
TRBJ2-3	TRBV6-6	TRBD2	ASSRLAGGGADTQY
TRBJ2-5	TRBV3-1/TRBV3-2	-	ASSQPKDGGGQY
TRBJ2-6	TRBV3-1/TRBV3-2	-	ASSQHSGANVLT
TRBJ2-7	TRBV19	TRBD1	ASSLSTGVAYEQY
TRBJ1-1	TRBV6-5	-	ASSYSWQMTEAF
TRBJ2-1	TRBV10-3	-	AIMEANEQF
TRBJ2-5	TRBV5-4	-	ASSSATGSQETQY
TRBJ2-3	TRBV7-3	TRBD2	ASSSSAGSSGRETDTQY
TRBJ2-5	TRBV6-6	TRBD1	ASRSPTGLETQY
TRBJ1-2	TRBV28	-	ASSLPNYGYT
TRBJ2-7	TRBV2	-	ASGQHYEQY
TRBJ2-3	TRBV28	-	ATRDSGPDTQY
TRBJ2-7	TRBV2	-	ASSGGYRDEQY
TRBJ2-7	TRBV9	-	ASSASFSPGLRSNEQY